This T cell receptor (beta chain) was identified during a study of T cell clonotyping in hematopoietic cell transplantation. Overall study context: Cytoreduction preceded collection of pretransplant recipient samples.

General study results and limits: Graft donor and pretransplant recipient Inverse Simpson Index values predicted broader posttransplant TCR diversity. Few recipient clonotypes overlapped donors; over 95% were de novo at given depth.

The time point is: recipient sample about 28 days before transplant, after cytoreduction. Samples: about 28 days before transplant, then days 30, 100 and 180 after. In the case of this clone: What it binds is unknown.

Using immunoSEQ multiplex PCR, the repertoire was profiled, and TCRdb retains in-frame clones only, with some absent. This table holds 29,000 or so clones, roughly 80% found once. This sequence was found in a woman aged 30 to 39 with chronic myeloid leukemia. Some clones in this sample may be carry-over from other donors' samples. This specimen was peripheral blood mononuclear cells, taken before stem cell transplant.

The chain's CDR3 is CASSFRMGVADTQYF. As DNA, the CDR3 is TGTGCCAGCAGCTTCAGGATGGGCGTCGCAGATACGCAGTATTTT. The V and J genes are TRBV7-2 and TRBJ2-3; the D is unclear. The germline gives CDR1 SGHTA, CDR2 FQGNSA. Trimming cost V 3 bases and J 4 bases, with 14 bases left between them. The CDR3 loop spans 15 amino acids.